This TCR beta chain was sequenced in a study of shared clonotypes between healthy human individuals. The study's findings and limits: Shared clonotypes: about 4.6% naive CD4, under 4% naive CD8, 2% to 2.5% memory CD4, approximately 0.41% memory CD8. The represented genetic and exposure-history diversity was limited by the small number of donors. Specimens sampled were limited to blood, with tissue repertoires likely differing.

This CDR3 has 15 residues. Germline loops: CDR1 MNHEY, CDR2 SVGAGI. V was pared by 0 bases and J by 4 bases, with 12 bases between. Notes on this clone: Antigen: not known.

Libraries were prepared by immunoSEQ multiplex PCR; TCRdb keeps only in-frame clonotypes and omits some of them. The sample includes a few million clones, roughly 95% of them seen just once. The sequence was obtained from a man between 18 and 35 years old in good health. The specimen was naive CD4+ T cells sorted from blood. Subset given: CD45RA+ positively selected. The chain employs TRBV6-5 and TRBJ1-2; D might be TRBD1 (5 bases). The CDR3 loop reads CASSYSVIDSYGYTF. CDR3 nucleotide sequence: TGTGCCAGCAGTTACTCAGTAATCGACAGCTATGGCTACACCTTC.